The source of this TCR beta chain is a study of technical replicates of blood from several donors. CDR1 is SEHNR and CDR2 is FQNEAQ in the germline V gene (reference sequence). This CDR3 has 17 residues. V was clipped by 2 bases and J by 0 bases, with 14 bases between them. Profiling relied on immunoSEQ multiplex PCR, and the TCRdb table lists in-frame clones only, not all of them. The table includes around 86,000 clones, roughly 96% detected once. The sequencing sample was made of T cells isolated from PBMCs. The genes are TRBV7-9 and TRBJ1-3; TRBD1 is a possible D gene (6 bases). The sequence was obtained from a human donor in good health. The CDR3 is CASSLPGQIASGNTIYF. The CDR3 bases are TGTGCCAGCAGCTTACCAGGACAGATAGCCTCTGGAAACACCATATATTTT.